The 6 T cell receptor beta chains given below trace back to one sample, sequenced in a study of vaccination effects on CD4 cells after COVID-19. With the ViraFEST assay, the study expanded antigen-specific CD4+ T cells using viral peptide pools, then sequenced them. CD4+ T cells were isolated after less than 13 days of culture. Previously uninfected by SARS-CoV-2, the vaccine recipients also showed negative nucleocapsid antibodies. No cognate antigen is known for these TCRs. Clones were sequenced by immunoSEQ multiplex PCR, and TCRdb holds only the in-frame ones, with some missing. The table lists about 71,000 clones, roughly three quarters of them singletons. The sequences come from CD4+ T cells from PBMCs cultured with HCoV-OC43 spike peptides, collected before COVID-19 vaccination. As to subset: HCoV-OC43 spike overlapping peptide pool stimulation. The receptors come from a human donor who received a COVID-19 vaccine.

This clone was recorded once. This rearrangement joins TRBV7-6 to TRBJ2-7, with a weak D call TRBD2 (6 bases). CDR1 is SGHVS, CDR2 FNYEAQ, per germline. CDR3 size: 16 residues. The germline V and J ends were trimmed by 3 bases and 5 bases, with 20 bases remaining between them. The CDR3 loop reads CASSLGSGRSRDEQYV. In DNA form, the CDR3 reads TGTGCCAGCAGCTTGGGTAGCGGCCGCTCGAGGGACGAGCAGTACGTC.

This rearrangement joins TRBV29-1 to TRBJ1-2; D is uncertain. The CDR3 has 10 residues. Germline CDR1 is SQVTM and CDR2 is ANQGSEA. Trimming removed 6 bases at V and 6 bases at J, with 8 bases between. The CDR3 region is CSVNKNGYTF. The CDR3 DNA follows: TGCAGCGTCAACAAGAATGGCTACACCTTC.

This chain's CDR3 is CASSVAGLASDTQYF. In nucleotides, the CDR3 is TGTGCCAGCAGCGTAGCGGGACTAGCTTCGGATACGCAGTATTTT. V is TRBV9 and J is TRBJ2-3; 9 bases are shared with TRBD2. The V gene end was trimmed by 0 bases and the J gene end by 6 bases; junction bases not matched to a gene: 5. The V gene's germline CDR1 is SGDLS and CDR2 YYNGEE. The CDR3 covers 15 residues.

This clone has a handful of counts. V usage is TRBV6-4 and J usage is TRBJ2-2; no definite D call. Deletions cut 6 bases from V and 6 bases from J, with 14 bases between. CDR1 MRHNA and CDR2 SNTAGT come from the germline V gene. The CDR3 consists of 14 residues. CDR3 sequence: CASSPLDSPGELFF. DNA for the CDR3: TGTGCCAGCAGCCCCCTAGACTCGCCCGGGGAGCTGTTTTTT.

This sequence joins TRBV5-6 and TRBJ2-5; D may be TRBD1 (6 bases). Between the trimmed V and J ends, which lost 2 bases and 5 bases, there was a span of 10 bases. The CDR3 length is 13 residues. Germline-derived CDR1 and CDR2 are SGHDT and YYEEEE. The CDR3: CASSFTGTETQYF. In DNA, the CDR3 is TGTGCCAGCAGCTTTACAGGGACCGAGACCCAGTACTTC.

This clone was seen a few times. The genes are TRBV18 and TRBJ1-5; 7 nucleotides match TRBD1. The CDR3 has 16 amino acids. V gave up 2 bases and J gave up 3 bases; unmatched junction bases: 7. CDR1 is KGHSH and CDR2 is LQKENI in the germline V gene. The CDR3 coding sequence is TGTGCCAGCTCACCAATGACGGGACAGTCCAATCAGCCCCAGCATTTT. This encodes CASSPMTGQSNQPQHF.